The rows below give T cell receptor beta chains drawn from one sample of a study of T cells in Graves' hyperthyroidism and ophthalmopathy. TCRdb re-derived calls from the multiplex PCR reads in MiXCR, one entry per CDR3 protein. The data hold 560,000 or so distinct CDR3 sequences, with 15% to 20% observed a single time. The specimen was blood. These receptor sequences come from a man aged 35 to 55 with Graves' ophthalmopathy. Each CDR3 is given with its conserved first and last residue. A D gene is named only where the DNA matches it firmly. The size field is filled for only some rows; it gives once, few, many or a size class.

TRBJ1-1	few	NA	TRBV6-1	CASSTLFGTEAFF	TGTGCCAGCAGTACGCTCTTTGGCACTGAAGCTTTCTTT
TRBJ2-7	many	NA	TRBV20-1	CSARVSAYEQYF	TGCAGTGCTAGGGTTTCCGCCTACGAGCAGTACTTC
TRBJ2-3	many	TRBD2	TRBV7-6	CASSLLPLAGDTQYF	TGTGCCAGCAGCTTACTTCCACTAGCGGGCGATACGCAGTATTTT
TRBJ1-4	NA	TRBD1	TRBV6-2/TRBV6-3	CASRPWTGGIPSTNEKLFF	TGTGCCAGCAGACCCTGGACAGGCGGTATACCGTCAACTAATGAAAAACTGTTTTTT
TRBJ1-1	many	NA	TRBV10-3	CAISTKGDTEAFF	TGTGCCATCAGTACAAAAGGGGACACTGAAGCTTTCTTT
TRBJ1-3	few	NA	TRBV19	CASSGPGNTIYF	TGTGCCAGTAGTGGCCCTGGAAACACCATATATTTT
TRBJ2-3	NA	TRBD1	TRBV10-3	CATGTGQDTDTQYF	TGTGCCACTGGGACAGGGCAGGACACAGATACGCAGTATTTT
TRBJ2-3	few	NA	TRBV3-1	CASSQGPRTDTQYF	TGTGCCAGCAGCCAAGGTCCCCGCACAGATACGCAGTATTTT
TRBJ1-5	few	NA	TRBV7-9	CASSLGVEPQHF	TGTGCCAGCAGCTTGGGTGTGGAGCCCCAGCATTTT
TRBJ2-5	many	NA	TRBV11-2	CASSLVLWGQQETQYF	TGTGCCAGCAGCTTAGTTCTGTGGGGTCAGCAAGAGACCCAGTACTTC
TRBJ2-1	few	TRBD2	TRBV6-2/TRBV6-3	CASSLPGLAGIYEQFF	TGTGCCAGCAGTTTGCCGGGACTAGCGGGTATATATGAGCAGTTCTTC
TRBJ1-5	NA	NA	TRBV5-1	CASSLVGLEPQHF	TGCGCCAGCAGCTTGGTAGGGCTAGAGCCCCAGCATTTT
TRBJ2-7	many	TRBD2	TRBV20-1	CSAQREIGEQYF	TGCAGTGCGCAGCGGGAGATTGGCGAGCAGTACTTC
TRBJ1-1	few	NA	TRBV7-9	CASSLERDGYTEAFF	TGTGCCAGCAGCTTAGAAAGGGACGGGTACACTGAAGCTTTCTTT
TRBJ2-1	NA	TRBD2	TRBV7-2	CASSPASGNSYNEQFF	TGTGCCAGCAGCCCAGCGAGCGGGAATTCCTACAATGAGCAGTTCTTC
TRBJ2-1	NA	NA	TRBV4-3	CASSQDGGREREQFF	TGCGCCAGCAGCCAAGATGGTGGACGGGAGCGGGAGCAGTTCTTC
TRBJ2-3	many	NA	TRBV11-2	CASSLGRLSTDTQYF	TGTGCCAGCAGCTTGGGACGGTTAAGCACAGATACGCAGTATTTT
TRBJ1-5	NA	NA	TRBV20-1	CSAREQLNQPQHF	TGCAGTGCTAGAGAACAACTGAATCAGCCCCAGCATTTT
TRBJ1-5	many	NA	TRBV3-1	CASSQLGDPNQPQHF	TGTGCCAGCAGCCAACTAGGGGACCCGAATCAGCCCCAGCATTTT
TRBJ1-2	NA	TRBD1	TRBV5-6	CASSPIPGQANYGYTF	TGTGCCAGCAGTCCTATCCCGGGACAGGCGAACTATGGCTACACCTTC
TRBJ2-2	few	NA	TRBV10-3	CAISEREPTGELFF	TGTGCCATCAGTGAGCGGGAACCCACCGGGGAGCTGTTTTTT
TRBJ2-5	NA	NA	TRBV10-3	CAIKGGQGAETQYF	TGTGCCATCAAGGGGGGCCAAGGGGCCGAGACCCAGTACTTC
TRBJ1-1	many	NA	TRBV2	CASSPRTVNTEAFF	TGTGCCAGCAGTCCGCGGACAGTAAACACTGAAGCTTTCTTT
TRBJ2-2	few	NA	TRBV5-6	CASSRDSPGELFF	TGTGCCAGCAGCAGGGATTCTCCCGGGGAGCTGTTTTTT
TRBJ1-2	NA	TRBD1	TRBV12-3/TRBV12-4	CASSKQGAQYGYTF	TGTGCCAGCAGTAAACAGGGGGCGCAGTATGGCTACACCTTC
TRBJ2-5	many	TRBD1	TRBV7-8	CASSLVGRGQGAIRQETQYF	TGTGCCAGCAGCTTAGTTGGAAGGGGTCAGGGGGCAATACGCCAAGAGACCCAGTACTTC
TRBJ2-6	NA	NA	TRBV18	CASSPPTGANVLTF	TGTGCCAGCTCACCACCTACTGGGGCCAACGTCCTGACTTTC
TRBJ2-3	many	NA	TRBV7-3	CASSLNPPGGQDTQYF	TGTGCCAGCAGCTTAAATCCCCCCGGTGGGCAGGATACGCAGTATTTT
TRBJ2-5	NA	NA	TRBV5-6	CASSPLGLQETQYF	TGTGCCAGCAGCCCCCTAGGACTCCAAGAGACCCAGTACTTC